The rows below give T cell receptor beta chains drawn from one sample of a study of control samples from healthy donors and cancer patients. Sequencing was performed with immunoSEQ multiplex PCR; in TCRdb, only in-frame clones are kept and a portion is missing. The table includes more than 140,000 clones, about 90% detected once. The sample taken for sequencing was blood. The receptor source for this set is a man younger than 35 in good health. Both conserved end residues are trimmed from each CDR3. The order of the fields is J gene, V gene, CDR3 protein.

TRBJ2-7	TRBV7-3	ASSHSGGAYEQY
TRBJ1-1	TRBV13	ASSLGRLRGF
TRBJ1-1	TRBV6-5	ASSYSKDRWNTEAF
TRBJ2-1	TRBV6-2/TRBV6-3	ASSYHDEQF
TRBJ1-5	TRBV19	ASSSLGGGNQPQH
TRBJ2-3	TRBV18	ASSATSGGYTDTQY
TRBJ2-7	TRBV6-2/TRBV6-3	ASSYASYEQY
TRBJ1-2	TRBV7-8	ASSPRDRVRYGYT
TRBJ2-7	TRBV6-2/TRBV6-3	ASSYGTVGEQY
TRBJ2-7	TRBV5-6	ASSWPGQGFYEQY
TRBJ1-5	TRBV6-1	ASSEGAGFNQPQH
TRBJ1-6	TRBV20-1	SASRGQGNSPLH
TRBJ2-7	TRBV7-9	ASSLGPRFYEQY
TRBJ1-5	TRBV4-3	ASSPKLGLEPQH
TRBJ1-2	TRBV23-1	ASRIRTGQRYGYT
TRBJ2-4	TRBV6-2/TRBV6-3	ASSYSQYSPAKNIQY
TRBJ2-1	TRBV7-8	ASRQGTGGINEQF
TRBJ1-2	TRBV2	ASSELRYYGYT